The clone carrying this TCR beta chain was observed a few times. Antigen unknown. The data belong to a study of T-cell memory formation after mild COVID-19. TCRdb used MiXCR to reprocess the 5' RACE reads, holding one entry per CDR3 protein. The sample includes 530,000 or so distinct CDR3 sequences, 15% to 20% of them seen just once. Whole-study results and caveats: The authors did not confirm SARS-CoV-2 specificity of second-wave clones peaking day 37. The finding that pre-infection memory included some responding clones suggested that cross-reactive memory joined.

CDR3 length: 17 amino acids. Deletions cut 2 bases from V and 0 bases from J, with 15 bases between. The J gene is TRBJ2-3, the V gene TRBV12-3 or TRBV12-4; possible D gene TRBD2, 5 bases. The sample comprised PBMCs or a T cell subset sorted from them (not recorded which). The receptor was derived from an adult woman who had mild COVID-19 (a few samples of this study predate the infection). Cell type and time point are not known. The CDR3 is CASSLLQSGSSTDTQYF. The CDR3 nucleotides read TGTGCCAGCAGTTTACTTCAATCGGGGTCTAGCACAGATACGCAGTATTTT.